The present entry profiles one TCR beta chain with its context. Unmatched junction bases numbered 18, after V lost 5 bases and J lost 1 base. Germline loops: CDR1 SGHAT, CDR2 FQNNGV. The CDR3 consists of 19 residues. The data were taken from a study of blood T cells in healthy people across ages. Next came a second PCR, run for about 6 to 12 cycles, which used a sample-barcoded 5' primer along with a J-beta primer mix. TCRdb reprocessed the 5' RACE reads via MiXCR and lists one record per CDR3 protein. The data hold around 2 million distinct CDR3 sequences, with roughly 43% observed a single time. Sequencing used blood. J is TRBJ1-1 and V is TRBV11-2; 8 positions match TRBD1. This TCR was sampled from a human donor in good health. CDR3 amino acids: CASSTPSRGLRAANTEAFF. Written as DNA, the CDR3 is TGTGCCAGCAGCACCCCGAGCAGGGGGCTTAGGGCAGCGAACACTGAAGCTTTCTTT. Filled out from reference TRBV11-2 and TRBJ1-1, the complete variable domain reads EAGVAQSPRYKIIEKRQSVAFWCNPISGHATLYWYQQILGQGPKLLIQFQNNGVVDDSQLPKDRFSAERLKGVDSTLKIQPAKLEDSAVYLCASSTPSRGLRAANTEAFFGQGTRLTVV.